One sample yielded the 18 T cell receptor beta chains listed below, sequenced in a study of a mutant IDH1 vaccine in newly diagnosed glioma. Here immunoSEQ multiplex PCR was the method, and the copy in TCRdb shows in-frame clones only, minus some. The sample gives around 60,000 clones, approximately 88% of which show up once; approximately 9% is in the top ten. The antigens for these receptors are not known. As to time point: week 11, during vaccination. It was 300 ug of mutant IDH1 20-mer peptide that made up each vaccine dose, given with topical imiquimod. This material consisted of PBMCs, taken from a glioma patient whose treatment included an IDH1 peptide vaccine. These receptors were obtained from a woman aged 45-59 years with glioma.

The genes are TRBV27 and TRBJ1-4; D gene unclear. Germline CDR1 is MNHEY and CDR2 is SMNVEV (reference sequence). The CDR3 runs 14 residues. The V gene lost 0 bases and the J gene lost 1 base, with 3 bases spanning the gap. CDR3 residues: CASSLSGTNEKLFF. For the CDR3, the DNA is TGTGCCAGCAGTTTATCAGGAACTAATGAAAAACTGTTTTTT.

The V call is TRBV20-1, the J call TRBJ2-3; D is undetermined. There are 11 residues in the CDR3. Per germline, CDR1 DFQATT and CDR2 SNEGSKA (reference sequence). The germline V and J ends were trimmed by 8 bases and 5 bases, with 11 bases remaining between them. The CDR3 is CSSGPKDTQYF. The CDR3 DNA sequence: TGCAGTTCCGGCCCCAAAGATACGCAGTATTTT.

The CDR3: CASSVGPSGSDEQFF. The CDR3 DNA is TGTGCCAGCAGCGTAGGCCCTAGCGGATCCGATGAGCAGTTCTTC. The genes are TRBV9 and TRBJ2-1; TRBD2 matches 7 bases. The germline V gene has CDR1 SGDLS and CDR2 YYNGEE. The CDR3 totals 15 residues. V shed 0 bases, J shed 8 bases, and the junction held 8 bases outside the gene matches.

CDR3 nucleotides: TGTGCCACCACCGTCAGGGGCCAGGGGAACGAGCAGTACTTC. Its protein is CATTVRGQGNEQYF. The V call is TRBV2, the J call TRBJ2-7; a possible D gene is TRBD1 (6 bases). CDR1 and CDR2 from the germline V gene are SNHLY and FYNNEI. Deletions cut 10 bases from V and 5 bases from J, with 21 bases between. CDR3 length: 14 amino acids.

The rearrangement links TRBV4-2 to TRBJ2-7; TRBD2 aligns across 7 bases. The germline CDR1 and CDR2 sequences are LGHNA and YNFKEQ. V shed 2 bases, J shed 3 bases, and the junction held 4 bases outside the gene matches. The CDR3 totals 14 residues. CDR3 loop: CASSQPGLDYEQYF. Here the CDR3 DNA reads TGTGCCAGCAGCCAACCAGGACTAGACTACGAGCAGTACTTC.

Here the CDR3 reads CASSETAGGGYGYTF. The CDR3 coding sequence is TGTGCCAGCAGTGAAACGGCAGGGGGAGGCTATGGCTACACCTTC. The chain is built from TRBV2 and TRBJ1-2, with 7 bases fitting TRBD1. Germline assignment: CDR1 SNHLY and CDR2 FYNNEI. The CDR3 runs to 15 residues. The J segment lost 4 bases and the V segment lost 2 bases, leaving 7 bases of the junction unmatched.

This clone has a handful of counts. The chain has TRBV29-1 and TRBJ1-1, with D possibly being TRBD1 (5 bases). The germline gives CDR1 SQVTM, CDR2 ANQGSEA. The CDR3 covers 13 residues. The V end lost 5 bases, the J end lost 4 bases, and 14 bases lay between the germline ends. The DNA for the CDR3 is TGCAGCGTTAGGACAAGTTCAGGCACTGAAGCTTTCTTT. It yields the protein CSVRTSSGTEAFF.

The rearrangement uses TRBV7-3 and TRBJ1-1; D may be TRBD1 (6 bases). Trimming removed 5 bases at V and 4 bases at J, with 14 bases between. Germline V lookup: CDR1 SGHTA, CDR2 FQGTGA. There are 14 residues in the CDR3. This CDR3 is CASSPGTFGTEAFF. DNA for the CDR3: TGTGCCAGCAGCCCCGGGACATTTGGCACTGAAGCTTTCTTT.

This chain uses TRBV18 with TRBJ1-2; D remains ambiguous. This CDR3 comprises 14 residues. The V gene's germline CDR1 is KGHSH and CDR2 LQKENI. The V gene lost 5 bases and the J gene lost 10 bases, with 20 bases spanning the gap. The CDR3 protein is CASSNRPDPYHYTF. The CDR3 bases are TGTGCCAGCTCAAATCGCCCGGACCCCTATCACTACACCTTC.

This chain connects TRBV30 to TRBJ2-3, with D perhaps matching TRBD2 (7 bases). The CDR3 contains 15 residues. Per the germline V gene, CDR1 is GTSNPN and CDR2 is SVGIG (reference sequence). The V and J ends lost 0 bases and 2 bases respectively, with 12 bases between them. CDR3 loop: CAWSVGGALTDTQYF. The CDR3 region has the DNA TGTGCCTGGAGTGTAGGGGGGGCCCTCACAGATACGCAGTATTTT.

The chain employs TRBV9 and TRBJ1-5; D gene ambiguous. Germline V gives CDR1 SGDLS, CDR2 YYNGEE. This CDR3 is 15 amino acids long. V was shortened by 2 bases and J by 5 bases, with 14 bases between the two germline ends. The CDR3 reads CASSVSGRPDQPQHF. As DNA, the CDR3 is TGTGCCAGCAGCGTCTCCGGGCGGCCGGATCAGCCCCAGCATTTT.

V is TRBV27 and J is TRBJ2-7; TRBD1 agrees at 7 bases. The germline CDR1 and CDR2 sequences are MNHEY and SMNVEV (reference sequence). V lost 7 bases to trimming and J lost 3 bases; unmatched junction nucleotides: 6. The CDR3 has 13 residues. The CDR3 DNA is TGTGCCAGCAAAGGAGACAGGGACTACGAGCAGTACTTC. Its protein product is CASKGDRDYEQYF.

The CDR3 coding sequence is TGTGCCAGCAGCTTAAACGGACGTACGCCGATGGGCTACACCTTC. Translating it yields CASSLNGRTPMGYTF. This rearrangement joins TRBV7-9 to TRBJ1-2; D gene uncertain. The CDR3 extends over 15 amino acids. Germline values: CDR1 SEHNR, CDR2 FQNEAQ (reference sequence). Trimming removed 2 bases at V and 8 bases at J, with 18 bases between. Full variable domain (missing parts from reference TRBV7-9 and TRBJ1-2): DTGVSQNPRHKITKRGQNVTFRCDPISEHNRLYWYRQTLGQGPEFLTYFQNEAQLEKSRLLSDRFSAERPKGSFSTLEIQRTEQGDSAMYLCASSLNGRTPMGYTFGSGTRLTVV.

V usage is TRBV7-6 and J usage is TRBJ2-6; D is undetermined. CDR1 SGHVS and CDR2 FNYEAQ come from the germline V gene. Trimming took off 1 base at V and 0 bases at J, with 4 bases between the two ends. The CDR3 runs to 15 residues. The DNA for the CDR3 is TGTGCCAGCAGCTTAGGAGACTCTGGGGCCAACGTCCTGACTTTC. This gives the protein CASSLGDSGANVLTF.

The chain is built from TRBV7-2 and TRBJ2-7; 9 bases align to TRBD2. The junction had 8 bases not matched to a gene; V was cut back by 1 base and J by 4 bases. The germline gives CDR1 SGHTA, CDR2 FQGNSA. The CDR3 runs 16 residues. The CDR3 DNA follows: TGTGCCAGCAGCTTAGGGCTAGCGGGGCTCAGTTACGAGCAGTACTTC. Translating it yields CASSLGLAGLSYEQYF.

The CDR3 is CSVGTANTGELFF. The CDR3 region has the DNA TGCAGCGTTGGCACAGCGAACACCGGGGAGCTGTTTTTT. The chain couples TRBV29-1 to TRBJ2-2; D call uncertain. CDR1 and CDR2 (germline): SQVTM, ANQGSEA. V dropped 4 bases and J dropped 0 bases, with 6 bases sitting between them. The CDR3 is 13 residues long.

J is TRBJ2-1 and V is TRBV5-1; the D is unclear. The V gene's germline CDR1 is SGHRS and CDR2 YFSETQ. This CDR3 has 15 residues. The V end was cut by 5 bases, the J end by 0 bases, with 12 bases between. This CDR3 is CASRPLGSSYNEQFF. The CDR3 bases are TGCGCCAGCAGGCCCCTAGGAAGCTCCTACAATGAGCAGTTCTTC.

The V call is TRBV5-4, the J call TRBJ2-2; D is unresolved. The CDR3 loop spans 14 amino acids. CDR1 and CDR2 from the germline V gene are SGHNT and YYREEE (reference sequence). Trimming took off 4 bases at V and 6 bases at J, with 13 bases between the two ends. The DNA for the CDR3 is TGTGCCAGCAGCCCTGGTGGGCTCGCCGGGGAGCTGTTTTTT. Its translation is CASSPGGLAGELFF.